The 19 T cell receptor beta chains presented below share a single source sample, sequenced in a study of blood T cell repertoires in COVID-19. The method was immunoSEQ multiplex PCR; TCRdb's version includes in-frame clones alone and lacks a portion of them. This sample has about 250,000 clones, with approximately 84% found just once. Input material: PBMCs or T cells enriched from blood (not recorded which). These receptors all stem from a man in his late teens or twenties who had recovered from COVID-19.

The count of this clone is one. The chain combines TRBV5-6 with TRBJ2-7; TRBD2 is a possible D gene (6 bases). There are 13 residues in the CDR3. Deletions cut 0 bases from V and 4 bases from J, with 8 bases between. The germline CDR1 and CDR2 sequences are SGHDT and YYEEEE. CDR3 sequence: CASSLAGRYEQYF. The CDR3 nucleotides are TGTGCCAGCAGCTTGGCAGGGAGGTACGAGCAGTACTTC.

The gene calls are TRBV13 and TRBJ2-1; a weak D match, TRBD2 (5 bases). Germline CDR1 PRHDT, CDR2 FYEKMQ (reference sequence). CDR3 size: 13 residues. Trimming cost V 6 bases and J 6 bases, with 12 bases left between them. The CDR3 protein is CASSVNGGNEQFF. CDR3 sequence (DNA): TGTGCCAGCAGTGTAAATGGAGGCAATGAGCAGTTCTTC. The complete variable domain, with remaining parts taken from reference TRBV13 and TRBJ2-1, reads AAGVIQSPRHLIKEKRETATLKCYPIPRHDTVYWYQQGPGQDPQFLISFYEKMQSDKGSIPDRFSAQQFSDYHSELNMSSLELGDSALYFCASSVNGGNEQFFGPGTRLTVL.

The CDR3 here is CASRESYYNSPLHF. CDR3 coding DNA: TGTGCCAGCAGGGAGTCGTACTATAATTCACCCCTCCACTTT. V and J are TRBV6-5 and TRBJ1-6; D is uncertain. V lost 6 bases and J 3 bases, leaving 9 bases between the germline ends. The CDR3 length is 14 residues. CDR1 is MNHEY and CDR2 is SVGAGI in the germline V gene.

The CDR3 region is CASSEDTGGREKLFF. CDR3 DNA: TGCGCCAGCAGCGAGGACACAGGGGGAAGGGAAAAACTGTTTTTT. The chain employs TRBV5-1 and TRBJ1-4, with 8 bases aligning to TRBD1. The CDR3 runs 15 residues. V lost 4 bases, J lost 8 bases, and 10 bases stayed unmatched. Germline V CDR1 and CDR2: SGHRS, YFSETQ.

The rearrangement joins TRBV6-5 to TRBJ1-2, with TRBD1 matching over 10 bases. The ends lost 6 bases at V and 6 bases at J; junction bases unmatched: 7. The CDR3 has 14 residues. Germline V gene sequence: CDR1 MNHEY, CDR2 SVGAGI. CDR3: CASRSGQGVNGYTF. Written as DNA, the CDR3 is TGTGCCAGCAGATCCGGACAGGGGGTAAATGGCTACACCTTC.

V and J are TRBV7-3 and TRBJ2-1; 11 nucleotides align to TRBD2. V lost 4 bases, J lost 4 bases, and 6 bases stayed unmatched. From germline, CDR1 is SGHTA and CDR2 FQGTGA. The CDR3 sequence is 16 residues long. In DNA, the CDR3 is TGTGCCAGCAGCTCTGGGGGGACTAGCGGATACAATGAGCAGTTCTTC. This sequence encodes CASSSGGTSGYNEQFF.

The DNA of the CDR3 is TGTGCCAGCAGCTTAGTGCGCGGTCCGGGGACCCAGTACTTC. Translating gives CASSLVRGPGTQYF. The V gene is TRBV11-3, the J gene TRBJ2-5; D gene unclear. This CDR3 region has 14 residues. Germline assignment: CDR1 SGHNT and CDR2 YENEEA. V was trimmed by 1 base and J by 7 bases, leaving 13 bases between them.

This sequence joins TRBV5-8 and TRBJ1-5; unclear D gene. The CDR3 covers 17 residues. With 0 bases removed from V and 0 bases from J, the gap between germline ends came to 13 bases. Germline values: CDR1 SGHTS, CDR2 YDEGEE. CDR3 region: CASSLAGVPYSNQPQHF. The CDR3 coding sequence is TGTGCCAGCAGCTTGGCCGGAGTACCTTATAGCAATCAGCCCCAGCATTTT.

The chain couples TRBV7-2 to TRBJ1-1; D remains unclear. This CDR3 has 14 amino acids. Germline loops: CDR1 SGHTA, CDR2 FQGNSA. Trimming cost V 2 bases and J 0 bases, with 7 bases left between them. The CDR3 sequence is CASSLRVLNTEAFF. In nucleotides, the CDR3 is TGTGCCAGCAGCTTACGCGTGTTGAACACTGAAGCTTTCTTT.

This chain connects TRBV2 to TRBJ1-5, with D possibly TRBD1 on 5 matching bases. Per germline, CDR1 SNHLY and CDR2 FYNNEI. The CDR3 has 15 residues. V lost 6 bases, J lost 2 bases, and 14 bases lay in between. CDR3 residues: CASRAGTSGNQPQHF. CDR3 nucleotides: TGTGCCAGCAGAGCCGGGACTTCGGGCAATCAGCCCCAGCATTTT. Filled out from reference TRBV2 and TRBJ1-5, the complete variable domain reads EPEVTQTPSHQVTQMGQEVILRCVPISNHLYFYWYRQILGQKVEFLVSFYNNEISEKSEIFDDQFSVERPDGSNFTLKIRSTKLEDSAMYFCASRAGTSGNQPQHFGDGTRLSIL.

Only one count was recorded for this clone. The chain joins TRBV10-3 to TRBJ2-1, with 15 nucleotides matching TRBD2. This CDR3 is 15 amino acids long. Trimming removed 6 bases from V and 8 bases from J; junction bases left unmatched: 5. Germline V lookup: CDR1 ENHRY, CDR2 SYGVKD. The CDR3 DNA sequence: TGTGCCATCAGGGGGACTAGCGGGAGGCTGGATGAGCAGTTCTTC. It yields the protein CAIRGTSGRLDEQFF.

This chain uses TRBV21-1 with TRBJ1-1. TRBV21-1 is reported as a pseudogene. The CDR3 sequence is 15 residues long. CDR3 DNA sequence: TGTGCCAGCAGCCCCCCTTTGGGGGGAAAGACTGAAGCTTTCTTT. This codes for CASSPPLGGKTEAFF.

The chain couples TRBV6-6 to TRBJ1-4; no clear D gene. The V end was cut by 0 bases, the J end by 7 bases, with 15 bases between. The CDR3 sequence is 16 residues long. Germline V gene sequence: CDR1 MNHNY, CDR2 SVGAGI (reference sequence). Here the CDR3 reads CASSYSTRTNPEKLFF. In DNA, the CDR3 is TGTGCCAGCAGTTACTCGACTAGGACTAACCCTGAAAAACTGTTTTTT.

The CDR3 DNA sequence: TGTGCCAGTAGCCGACAGCTCTCTGGAAACACCATATATTTT. Its translation is CASSRQLSGNTIYF. The chain joins TRBV19 to TRBJ1-3; tentatively, D is TRBD1 (5 bases). Germline CDR1 LNHDA, CDR2 SQIVND (reference sequence). The CDR3 consists of 14 residues. V lost 6 bases to trimming and J lost 0 bases, with 9 bases between them. Full variable domain (missing parts from reference TRBV19 and TRBJ1-3): DGGITQSPKYLFRKEGQNVTLSCEQNLNHDAMYWYRQDPGQGLRLIYYSQIVNDFQKGDIAEGYSVSREKKESFPLTVTSAQKNPTAFYLCASSRQLSGNTIYFGEGSWLTVV.

This chain uses TRBV5-8 with TRBJ1-2; no clear D gene. The V end was cut by 0 bases, the J end by 4 bases, with 13 bases between. CDR1 is SGHTS and CDR2 is YDEGEE in the germline V gene. The CDR3 runs to 15 residues. The CDR3 nucleotides read TGTGCCAGCAGCTTGGATTCCAGGCCTCGCTATGGCTACACCTTC. Its translation is CASSLDSRPRYGYTF.

This clone was seen just once. The chain is built from TRBV3-1 (or the pseudogene TRBV3-2) and TRBJ2-3, with TRBD1 as a possible D gene (6 bases). CDR1 is LGHDT and CDR2 is YNNKEL in the germline V gene (reference sequence). V lost 0 bases and J 10 bases, leaving 14 bases between the germline ends. The CDR3 has 14 amino acids. The CDR3 here is CASSQDGTPLSQYF. In nucleotides, the CDR3 is TGTGCCAGCAGCCAAGATGGGACACCTCTGTCGCAGTATTTT.

This rearrangement joins TRBV4-2 to TRBJ1-1; tentatively, D is TRBD1 (5 bases). This CDR3 contains 15 residues. CDR1 and CDR2 (germline): LGHNA, YNFKEQ. V gave up 4 bases and J gave up 4 bases, with 16 bases separating them. The CDR3 spells CASSPRVGGITEAFF. The CDR3 coding sequence is TGTGCCAGCAGCCCCCGAGTGGGGGGGATCACTGAAGCTTTCTTT.

The rearrangement uses TRBV5-4 and TRBJ2-3; 8 bases are shared with TRBD1. Looked up from germline, CDR1 is SGHNT and CDR2 is YYREEE (reference sequence). J lost 5 bases, V lost 4 bases, and 9 bases had no gene match. The CDR3 totals 15 residues. The CDR3 is CASSSRTGPGDTQYF. CDR3 nucleotides: TGTGCCAGCAGCAGTAGGACAGGGCCAGGAGATACGCAGTATTTT.

This chain uses TRBV4-2 with TRBJ2-5; 8 bases are a match to TRBD2. Per germline, CDR1 LGHNA and CDR2 YNFKEQ. V shed 0 bases and J 9 bases; nucleotides not matched to a gene: 6. The CDR3 sequence is 14 residues long. The CDR3 is CASSQETGGRAQYF. Written as DNA, the CDR3 is TGTGCCAGCAGCCAAGAAACGGGAGGGAGGGCCCAGTACTTC.